This paragraph covers one T cell receptor (beta chain) sequence. Its antigen remains unidentified. No per-base quality is available; no much larger clone lies one base away. This sample was taken from a study of shared clonotypes between healthy human individuals (dated by TCRdb to the early 2020s). About the full investigation: A couple of women and a few men aged 18 to 49 years were included in the cohort. For each donor, three plates each were used for CD4 naive and CD4 memory, two plates were used for CD8 naive, and one plate was used for CD8 memory. Between about 0.9 and 9 billion PBMCs per donor were obtained by leukapheresis. Different laboratories and diverse techniques were used to prepare libraries and sequence TCR repertoires, to increase sequencing depth and limit assay-specific biases. To estimate repertoire size and how much clonotype sharing occurs between individuals, the study deeply sequenced the blood TCR repertoires of several healthy adults. Paper-wide results and their limitations: Sharing across several donors was observed for about 4.8% of naive CD4, under 4% of naive CD8, 2.3% of memory CD4, and roughly 0.4% of memory CD8 clonotypes. Sampling was limited to blood, and TCR repertoires in tissue likely differ from TCR repertoires in blood. Because the study included a small number of donors, the genetic and exposure-history diversity represented was limited. Estimated clonotype richness was generally larger for naive than for memory subsets. Pairwise subsampling indicated that sequencing depth was expected to affect the degree of clonotype sharing among donors. Even with the large sequencing depth, rarefaction of the sorted-subset datasets indicated that sequencing was incomplete. Compared with non-shared clonotypes, clonotypes shared by all four sorted-subset donors had higher generation probabilities.

The donors were healthy, HIV-negative adults who had no recently reported acute infections or vaccinations. All donors were Caucasian adults living in Nashville, Tennessee, USA. CD4+ T cells were enriched by magnetic negative selection; naive cells were then positively selected on CD45RA, and the negative fraction formed the memory subset. Blood was obtained by leukapheresis, after which PBMCs were separated by Ficoll-Histopaque density gradient centrifugation and cryopreserved in liquid nitrogen vapor phase. Purity and quantity of every magnetically sorted T cell population were checked by analytical flow cytometry. Genomic DNA was isolated from each sorted fraction and quantified by UV absorbance on a Nanodrop 2000c. TCR CDR3 regions were amplified from genomic DNA by multiplex PCR using the deep immunoSEQ assay. Genomic DNA extracted from each cell subset was distributed evenly over all wells of several immunoSEQ 96-well plates, and each plate served as one replicate. For sorted subsets, each replicate PCR was loaded with 150 to 250 ng genomic DNA, equivalent to about 33,000 T cell genomes. Purified libraries were measured with a Qubit 3.0 fluorometer, size-checked on a Bioanalyzer 2100, and measured again with the KAPA Library Quantification kit. Every immunoSEQ 96-well plate was sequenced on a separate single-read 150-cycle Illumina NextSeq 550 flow cell. From the authors' description of their analysis: Because the immunoSEQ output included only junctional sequences and no quality scores, the filtering could not be the same as the filtering used for full-length reads. To assign V/J genes and CDR3, sequences were annotated against IMGT germline references using PyIR, a Python wrapper for IgBLAST v1.9. Reads with weak V/J assignments (E-value above 1e-6), missing CDR3, stop codons, out-of-frame junctions, or ambiguous translated residues were removed. V3J clonotypes were defined as sequences sharing the same inferred V gene, J gene, and CDR3 amino acid sequence. Percentage overlap between repertoires was calculated by dividing the number of shared unique clonotypes by the size of the smaller repertoire. Repertoire richness was assessed with RTK rarefaction, the Chao1 estimator, and Recon v2.1 estimates of unobserved clonotypes. OLGA was used to compute generation probabilities for all TCRbeta clonotypes that the gDNA method yielded from a handful of donors. TCRdb provides this immuneACCESS table in a form limited to in-frame rearrangements. Some clones are lacking; in checked studies, under half of them reflect an unresolved V gene, and why the rest are absent is not known. V and J calls and clone size are those listed in that table; D and trimming were worked out from the DNA. Here the sample has millions of clones; around 90% occur a single time. The ten largest account for over 0.12% of the sample.

The V and J ends are trimmed by 6 bases and 5 bases, leaving 18 bases between them. Measured from the cysteine to the phenylalanine, the CDR3 is 15 residues long. Left in the record is the CDR3 DNA by itself, 45 bases read in frame from the first base. The germline V gene (reference sequence) sets CDR1 to SGHNT and CDR2 to YYREEE. Sequencing input: naive CD4+ T cells sorted from blood. This sample's cell subset or site label indicates: CD45RA+ positively selected. The V and J segments used are TRBV5-4 and TRBJ2-1, and the D gene may be TRBD1, 5 bases matching. The source of this sequence is a man younger than 30 in good health. The nucleotides are TGTGCCAGCACCTCGGGTGGGGCCGGCCACAATGAGCAGTTCTTC. Its product reads: CASTSGGAGHNEQFF. Beyond the CDR3, the reference TRBV5-4 and TRBJ2-1 genes provide the residues; the full variable domain reads: ETGVTQSPTHLIKTRGQQVTLRCSSQSGHNTVSWYQQALGQGPQFIFQYYREEENGRGNFPPRFSGLQFPNYSSELNVNALELDDSALYLCASTSGGAGHNEQFFGPGTRLTVL.